This is a list of T cell receptor beta chains from one sample in a study of blood T cell repertoires in COVID-19. Clones were read by immunoSEQ multiplex PCR, and TCRdb kept only the in-frame ones, dropping some. The sample has about 160,000 clones, over 75% seen once. Specimen: peripheral blood. The source of these receptors is a human donor in a cohort sampled during active COVID-19. The CDR3 runs from the conserved cysteine through the conserved F or W.

V gene	J gene	CDR3 protein
TRBV14	TRBJ1-5	CASSQDLRQPQHF
TRBV12-3/TRBV12-4	TRBJ2-3	CASSPLGTDTQYF
TRBV11-2	TRBJ1-1	CASSLGGETEAFF
TRBV5-1	TRBJ2-2	CASSLAERGGQTGELFF
TRBV19	TRBJ2-7	CASSMVAGRVLTYEQYF
TRBV7-8	TRBJ2-5	CASSLEAGQGEETQYF
TRBV19	TRBJ2-7	CASSSGWRAGGPKEQYF
TRBV6-5	TRBJ2-7	CASKEQGAREQYF
TRBV12-3/TRBV12-4	TRBJ2-1	CAGGGLAGDQFF
TRBV14	TRBJ1-6	CASSQWGNNSPLHF
TRBV10-3	TRBJ1-2	CAIRMDSYYGYTF
TRBV7-2	TRBJ1-3	CASSLAGLSGYTIYF
TRBV9	TRBJ2-1	CASSGVAGGPNEQFF
TRBV30	TRBJ2-1	CAWTNVNNEQFF
TRBV6-5	TRBJ1-4	CASSYYPVSGEKLFF
TRBV27	TRBJ1-3	CASRDRNPGNTIYF
TRBV7-8	TRBJ2-7	CASKPAGGVGEQYF
TRBV28	TRBJ1-1	CASSYPLPGQGDTEAFF
TRBV12-3/TRBV12-4	TRBJ2-3	CASLSLADTQYF
TRBV9	TRBJ2-3	CASSVGASTDTQYF
TRBV6-5	TRBJ2-3	CASSYNLIAGGDTQYF
TRBV20-1	TRBJ2-1	CSASFEGTYNEQFF
TRBV18	TRBJ1-2	CASSPPRDRVSANYGYTF
TRBV7-2	TRBJ2-7	CASSPLYEQYF